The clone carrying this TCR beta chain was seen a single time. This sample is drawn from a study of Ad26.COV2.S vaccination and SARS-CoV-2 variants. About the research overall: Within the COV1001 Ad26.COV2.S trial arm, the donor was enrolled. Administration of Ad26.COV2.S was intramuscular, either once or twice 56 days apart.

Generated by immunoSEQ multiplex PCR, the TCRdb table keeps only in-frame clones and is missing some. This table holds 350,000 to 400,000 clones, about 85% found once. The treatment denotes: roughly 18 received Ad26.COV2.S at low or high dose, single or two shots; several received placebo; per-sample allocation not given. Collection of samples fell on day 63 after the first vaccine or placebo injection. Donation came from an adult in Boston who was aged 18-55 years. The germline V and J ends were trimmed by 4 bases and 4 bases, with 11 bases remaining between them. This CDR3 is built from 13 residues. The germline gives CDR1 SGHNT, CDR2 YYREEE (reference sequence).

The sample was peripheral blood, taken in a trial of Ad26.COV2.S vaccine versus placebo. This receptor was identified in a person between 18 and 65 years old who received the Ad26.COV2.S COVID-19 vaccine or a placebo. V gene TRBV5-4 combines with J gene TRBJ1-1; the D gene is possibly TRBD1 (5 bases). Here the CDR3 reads CASSRGGTTEAFF. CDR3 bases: TGTGCCAGCAGCCGCGGGGGGACCACTGAAGCTTTCTTT.